The next 22 T cell receptor beta chains were all read from a single sample in a study of T cells in Graves' hyperthyroidism and ophthalmopathy. The CDR3 regions of TCR beta were amplified from RNA transcripts. In the first-round RT-PCR of the TCR CDR3, the HTBI primer set was used. Each CDR3 protein is one row after TCRdb ran MiXCR on the multiplex PCR reads. The sample lists hundreds of thousands of distinct CDR3 sequences, roughly a third seen once, with around 32% in the top ten. The sample comprised blood. The receptors shown here come from a woman aged 40 to 50 with Graves' hyperthyroidism.

This clonotype was counted a few times. CDR3 bases: TGTGCCAGCAGCCCCGACAGTACCTATGGCTACACCTTC. Translating it yields CASSPDSTYGYTF. The chain links TRBV2 to TRBJ1-2, with D tentatively TRBD1 (5 bases). In germline, CDR1 is SNHLY, CDR2 FYNNEI. Trimming took off 6 bases at V and 4 bases at J, with 12 bases between the two ends. The CDR3 has 13 amino acids.

This clonotype has at least ten counts. The chain uses TRBV7-2 and TRBJ2-2, with 9 bases that match TRBD2. Germline CDR1 reads SGHTA; CDR2 reads FQGNSA. V gave up 1 base and J gave up 5 bases; unmatched junction bases: 2. The CDR3 covers 15 residues. The CDR3 protein is CASSLGAGGTGELFF. The CDR3 nucleotides are TGTGCCAGCAGCTTAGGTGCGGGGGGGACCGGGGAGCTGTTTTTT.

V and J are TRBV5-1 and TRBJ2-5; D unresolved. V lost 2 bases and J 5 bases, leaving 16 bases between the germline ends. The CDR3 is made up of 15 amino acids. Germline assignment: CDR1 SGHRS and CDR2 YFSETQ. This CDR3 is CASSFGDSGSETQYF. The CDR3 nucleotides are TGCGCCAGCAGCTTTGGTGATAGTGGCTCGGAGACCCAGTACTTC.

Regarding this clonotype: A read error may explain this, as a much larger clone is one base away. This chain uses TRBV20-1 with TRBJ2-5; 7 bases fit TRBD2. Germline V gives CDR1 DFQATT, CDR2 SNEGSKA (reference sequence). V was pared by 5 bases and J by 7 bases, with 7 bases of the junction left unmatched. The CDR3 runs 12 residues. The CDR3, as DNA: TGCAGTGCTGGGGACTATCGAGGGACCCAGTACTTC. This translates into CSAGDYRGTQYF.

J is TRBJ2-6 and V is TRBV10-3, with 7 bases that match TRBD1. J lost 2 bases, V lost 5 bases, and 3 bases had no gene match. CDR3 length: 15 amino acids. Per the germline V gene, CDR1 is ENHRY and CDR2 is SYGVKD. CDR3 bases: TGTGCCATCAGTCCCGGGACAGCTGGGGCCAACGTCCTGACTTTC. Translating gives CAISPGTAGANVLTF.

The rearrangement uses TRBV7-9 and TRBJ2-2; the D gene is possibly TRBD1 (5 bases). V lost 5 bases, J lost 13 bases, and 11 bases lay in between. The CDR3 contains 11 residues. Germline CDR1 reads SEHNR; CDR2 reads FQNEAQ (reference sequence). For the CDR3, the DNA is TGTGCCAGCAGCCGACCTAGGGGGCTGTTTTTT. This encodes CASSRPRGLFF.

This clonotype has a count of ten or more. The chain uses TRBV7-2 and TRBJ2-5; 7 bases are shared with TRBD2. V shed 5 bases, J shed 3 bases, and the junction held 9 bases outside the gene matches. Germline assignment: CDR1 SGHTA and CDR2 FQGNSA. CDR3 length equals 15 residues. DNA for the CDR3: TGTGCCAGCAGCGGAATTTCGGCGGGAGAAGAGACCCAGTACTTC. Translating it yields CASSGISAGEETQYF.

Worth noting for this clonotype: At one end the junction does not follow the germline gene, possibly because of a read error. The chain combines TRBV9 with TRBJ1-1; TRBD1 aligns across 10 bases. This CDR3 comprises 14 residues. Germline V gene sequence: CDR1 SGDLS, CDR2 YYNGEE. The CDR3 reads CASSVGQGNSEAFF. The CDR3 DNA sequence: TGTGCCAGCAGCGTGGGACAGGGGAACTCTGAAGCTTTCTTT. Complete variable domain (other parts from reference TRBV9 and TRBJ1-1): DSGVTQTPKHLITATGQRVTLRCSPRSGDLSVYWYQQSLDQGLQFLIQYYNGEERAKGNILERFSAQQFPDLHSELNLSSLELGDSALYFCASSVGQGNSEAFFGQGTRLTVV.

The chain has TRBV20-1 and TRBJ2-2, with 7 nucleotides matching TRBD2. Germline CDR1 and CDR2: DFQATT and SNEGSKA (reference sequence). This CDR3 comprises 14 residues. Trimming cost V 5 bases and J 2 bases; bases outside gene matches: 5. The chain's CDR3 is CSAGLVRNTGELFF. The DNA for the CDR3 is TGCAGTGCTGGACTAGTTAGAAACACCGGGGAGCTGTTTTTT.

The rearrangement uses TRBV20-1 and TRBJ1-2; the D is unclear. The V and J ends lost 5 bases and 6 bases respectively, with 7 bases between them. Looked up from germline, CDR1 is DFQATT and CDR2 is SNEGSKA (reference sequence). The CDR3 consists of 10 residues. The CDR3 here is CSASDDGYTF. The CDR3 DNA reads TGCAGTGCTTCGGACGATGGCTACACCTTC.

The chain joins TRBV2 to TRBJ1-2, with TRBD1 matching over 7 bases. The germline CDR1 and CDR2 sequences are SNHLY and FYNNEI. CDR3 length: 15 amino acids. V trimming: 4 bases; J trimming: 3 bases; junction bases outside the gene matches: 8. The CDR3 nucleotides read TGTGCCAGCAGTGCAGCGAGACAGGGTTACTATGGCTACACCTTC. It is translated as CASSAARQGYYGYTF.

Concerning this clonotype itself: A much larger clone differs from this one at a single base, so this may be a read error. The rearrangement uses TRBV20-1 and TRBJ2-5, with 7 bases matching TRBD2. The germline V gene has CDR1 DFQATT and CDR2 SNEGSKA (reference sequence). V lost 2 bases and J lost 5; bases outside the gene matches: 11. The CDR3 is made up of 15 amino acids. As DNA, the CDR3 is TGCAGTGCTAGACCCTATCAGCGGGAAGGGGAGACCCAGTACTTC. It yields the protein CSARPYQREGETQYF.

The V call is TRBV9, the J call TRBJ1-2, with 7 bases matching TRBD1. The V gene's germline CDR1 is SGDLS and CDR2 YYNGEE. The CDR3 has 13 residues. The CDR3 sequence is CASRPDRSQGYTF. CDR3 bases: TGTGCTTCACGACCGGACAGGTCTCAAGGCTACACCTTC.

This clonotype was observed once. V usage is TRBV4-2 and J usage is TRBJ2-5, with D hard to call. Deletions cut 5 bases from V and 2 bases from J, with 12 bases between. This CDR3 comprises 14 residues. CDR1 and CDR2 (germline): LGHNA, YNFKEQ. The CDR3 loop reads CASSEAASQETQYF. The DNA of the CDR3 is TGTGCCAGCAGCGAAGCCGCGTCACAAGAGACCCAGTACTTC.

The chain couples TRBV5-5 to TRBJ1-2; 8 bases are a match to TRBD1. V lost 6 bases and J lost 5; bases outside the gene matches: 9. This CDR3 is built from 14 residues. Germline lookup yields CDR1 SGHKS and CDR2 YYEKEE (reference sequence). The CDR3: CASTADRVEYGYTF. In DNA, the CDR3 is TGTGCCAGCACCGCGGACAGGGTTGAGTATGGCTACACCTTC.

The V call is TRBV9, the J call TRBJ2-7; 10 bases agree with TRBD1. This CDR3 region has 15 residues. Trimming removed 4 bases from V and 6 bases from J; junction bases left unmatched: 10. Per the germline V gene, CDR1 is SGDLS and CDR2 is YYNGEE. The CDR3 sequence: CASSTTGTGVGEQYF. CDR3 DNA sequence: TGTGCCAGCAGCACAACCGGGACAGGGGTCGGCGAGCAGTACTTC.

In its sample, this clonotype was seen many times. The gene calls are TRBV7-9 and TRBJ1-5; D unclear. The V end was cut by 1 base, the J end by 2 bases, with 18 bases between. The length of the CDR3 is 18 residues. CDR1 is SEHNR and CDR2 is FQNEAQ in the germline V gene (reference sequence). The CDR3 bases are TGTGCCAGCAGCTTAGGGAGTGAGGGAGTAAACGGCAATCAGCCCCAGCATTTT. Translating it yields CASSLGSEGVNGNQPQHF.

This clonotype is a singleton in its sample. Germline and junction disagree at one end, which may indicate a read error. This chain links TRBV5-5 with TRBJ2-1; no firm D call. The J call may be wrong; the DNA end is better matched by TRBJ2-7. The CDR3 runs 15 residues. CDR1 SGHKS and CDR2 YYEKEE come from the germline V gene (reference sequence). The DNA of the CDR3 is TGCGCCAGCAGCAGGTCAGTGAGCTCCTACAATGAGCAGTACTTC. Translated, it gives CASSRSVSSYNEQYF.

Worth noting for this clonotype: An end of the junction differs from the germline gene, which may be a read error. The chain has TRBV5-1 and TRBJ1-2, with unresolved D. Germline CDR1 SGHRS, CDR2 YFSETQ. There are 12 residues in the CDR3. The CDR3, as DNA: TGTGCCAGCAGAAATTCTGGAAGTGGCTACACCTTC. Translating it yields CASRNSGSGYTF.

Concerning this clonotype itself: A much larger clone differs by one base, so this may be a read error. The V gene is TRBV6-2 or TRBV6-3, the J gene TRBJ1-2; no clear D. The CDR3 sequence is 15 residues long. With 4 bases removed from V and 4 bases from J, the gap between germline ends came to 16 bases. CDR1 and CDR2 (germline): MNHEY, SVGEGT. The CDR3 DNA reads TGTGCCAGCAGTTCGTTTAGGGCGGCGGTCTATGGCTACACCTTC. Its translation: CASSSFRAAVYGYTF.

This clonotype was seen ten or more times. J is TRBJ2-7 and V is TRBV7-2; D is perhaps TRBD1 (6 bases). The CDR3 is 14 amino acids. V dropped 7 bases and J dropped 2 bases, with 15 bases sitting between them. The V gene's germline CDR1 is SGHTA and CDR2 FQGNSA. CDR3: CASIQLQGPYEQYF. The CDR3 coding sequence is TGTGCCAGCATCCAATTACAGGGACCCTACGAGCAGTACTTC.

Concerning this clonotype itself: This may be a read error: a much more frequent sequence differs by one nucleotide. This chain connects TRBV19 to TRBJ1-1; TRBD1 aligns across 7 bases. In germline, CDR1 is LNHDA, CDR2 SQIVND (reference sequence). The CDR3 length is 14 residues. J lost 6 bases, V lost 3 bases, and 7 bases had no gene match. CDR3 region: CASSIVGRGAEAFF. The CDR3 bases are TGTGCCAGTAGTATCGTGGGCAGGGGGGCTGAAGCTTTCTTT.